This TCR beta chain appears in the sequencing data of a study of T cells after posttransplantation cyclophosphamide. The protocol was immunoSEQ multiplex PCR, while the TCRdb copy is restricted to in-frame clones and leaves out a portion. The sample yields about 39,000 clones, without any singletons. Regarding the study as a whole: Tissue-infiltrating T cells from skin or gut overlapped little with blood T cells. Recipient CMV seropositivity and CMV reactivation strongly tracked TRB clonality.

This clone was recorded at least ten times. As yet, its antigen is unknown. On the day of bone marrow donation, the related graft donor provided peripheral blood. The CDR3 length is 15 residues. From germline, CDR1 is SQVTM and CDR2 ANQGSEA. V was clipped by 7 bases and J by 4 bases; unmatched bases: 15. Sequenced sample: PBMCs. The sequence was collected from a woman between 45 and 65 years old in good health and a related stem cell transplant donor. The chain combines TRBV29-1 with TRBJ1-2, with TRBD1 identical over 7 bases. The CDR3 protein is CSALGQDIPSYGYTF. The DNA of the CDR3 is TGCAGCGCCCTCGGACAGGACATACCATCCTATGGCTACACCTTC.